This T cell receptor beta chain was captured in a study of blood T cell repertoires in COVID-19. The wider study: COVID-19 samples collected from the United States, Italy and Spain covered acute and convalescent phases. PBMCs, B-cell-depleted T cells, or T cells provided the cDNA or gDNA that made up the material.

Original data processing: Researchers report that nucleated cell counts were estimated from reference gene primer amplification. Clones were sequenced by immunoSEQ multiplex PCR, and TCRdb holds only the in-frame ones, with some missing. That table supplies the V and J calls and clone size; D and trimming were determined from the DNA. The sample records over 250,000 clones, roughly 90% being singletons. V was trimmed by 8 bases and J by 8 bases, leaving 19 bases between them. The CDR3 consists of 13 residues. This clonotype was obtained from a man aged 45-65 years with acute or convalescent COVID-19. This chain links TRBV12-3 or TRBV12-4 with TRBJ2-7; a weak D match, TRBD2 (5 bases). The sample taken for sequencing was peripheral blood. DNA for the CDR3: TGTGCCAGCTCCCCGGCCCCGCCGGGGAAGCAGTACTTC. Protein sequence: CASSPAPPGKQYF.